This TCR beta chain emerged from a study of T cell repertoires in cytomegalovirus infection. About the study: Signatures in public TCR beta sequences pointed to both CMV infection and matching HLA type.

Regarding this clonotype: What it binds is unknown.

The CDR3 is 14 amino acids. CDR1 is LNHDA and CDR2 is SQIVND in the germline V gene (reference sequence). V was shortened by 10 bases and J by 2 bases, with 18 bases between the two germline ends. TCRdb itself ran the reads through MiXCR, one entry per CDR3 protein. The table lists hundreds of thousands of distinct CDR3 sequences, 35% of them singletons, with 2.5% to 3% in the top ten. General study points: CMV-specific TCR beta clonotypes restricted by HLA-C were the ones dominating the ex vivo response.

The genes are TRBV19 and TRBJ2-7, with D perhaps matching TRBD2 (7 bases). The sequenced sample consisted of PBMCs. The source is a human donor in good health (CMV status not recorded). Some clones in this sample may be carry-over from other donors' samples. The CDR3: CANGAGGGPYEQYF. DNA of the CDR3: TGTGCCAACGGGGCGGGCGGGGGCCCCTACGAGCAGTACTTC.